Presented here are 26 T cell receptor beta chains from one specimen sequenced in a study of CD8 T cells in Susac syndrome. Random hexamers were used to reverse transcribe roughly 0.45 to 1 ug of RNA. TCRdb used MiXCR to reprocess the immunoSEQ multiplex PCR reads, holding one entry per CDR3 protein. This sample carries fewer than 70,000 distinct CDR3 sequences, over 90% of them seen once, and the ten largest clones take about 0.26%. The sequenced sample was CD8+ T cells from PBMCs. The receptors shown here come from a human donor in good health.

The chain links TRBV27 to TRBJ2-1; D not resolved. Trimming left V 6 bases short and J 10 bases short, with 16 bases between. CDR1 MNHEY and CDR2 SMNVEV come from the germline V gene (reference sequence). The CDR3 covers 13 residues. DNA of the CDR3: TGTGCCAGCAGCTGGGGATCTCAATTAGAGCAGTTCTTC. Translated: CASSWGSQLEQFF.

The V and J genes are TRBV30 and TRBJ2-7; 10 bases are a match to TRBD1. The CDR3 is 15 residues long. Germline-derived CDR1 and CDR2 are GTSNPN and SVGIG (reference sequence). V was pared by 1 base and J by 5 bases, with 8 bases of the junction left unmatched. The DNA of the CDR3 is TGTGCCTGGAGTGACCCGGGACAGGGGAAGGACGAGCAGTACTTC. Protein: CAWSDPGQGKDEQYF.

This chain connects TRBV5-1 to TRBJ2-1; D remains ambiguous. The germline gives CDR1 SGHRS, CDR2 YFSETQ. The CDR3 is 15 amino acids. Trimming cost V 8 bases and J 2 bases, with 17 bases left between them. The CDR3 reads CASKTLDPAYNEQFF. The CDR3 DNA is TGCGCCAGTAAAACGTTAGATCCGGCCTACAATGAGCAGTTCTTC. Complete variable domain (other parts from reference TRBV5-1 and TRBJ2-1): KAGVTQTPRYLIKTRGQQVTLSCSPISGHRSVSWYQQTPGQGLQFLFEYFSETQRNKGNFPGRFSGRQFSNSRSEMNVSTLELGDSALYLCASKTLDPAYNEQFFGPGTRLTVL.

The rearrangement uses TRBV12-3 or TRBV12-4 and TRBJ2-2; D remains unclear. The CDR3 runs 13 residues. Between the trimmed V and J ends, which lost 0 bases and 6 bases, there was a span of 5 bases. The CDR3 sequence is CASSLARSGELFF. The CDR3 coding sequence is TGTGCCAGCAGTTTAGCGCGGTCCGGGGAGCTGTTTTTT.

Written as DNA, the CDR3 is TGTGCCACCAGCCTCCCGGGGTCCTACGAGCAGTACGTC. This gives the protein CATSLPGSYEQYV. This chain uses TRBV15 with TRBJ2-7, with D maybe TRBD2 (5 bases). V was trimmed by 5 bases and J by 1 base, leaving 9 bases between them. Per the germline V gene, CDR1 is LNHNV and CDR2 is YYDKDF (reference sequence). This CDR3 spans 13 amino acids.

This chain uses TRBV11-1 with TRBJ2-7; D could derive from TRBD1 or TRBD2 (5 bases each). The germline V and J ends were trimmed by 5 bases and 1 base, with 15 bases remaining between them. The CDR3 is 15 amino acids. CDR1 SGHAT and CDR2 FQDESV come from the germline V gene (reference sequence). The CDR3 bases are TGTGCCAGCAGCCCGTGGCGGGCAGGGTCCTACGAGCAGTACGTC. It encodes CASSPWRAGSYEQYV.

This chain joins TRBV7-3 and TRBJ1-1; D remains ambiguous. Germline CDR1 and CDR2: SGHTA and FQGTGA. The CDR3 has 13 residues. Trimming removed 2 bases from V and 7 bases from J, with 11 bases in between. The CDR3 spells CASSLWAGYEAFF. CDR3 bases: TGTGCCAGCAGCTTATGGGCAGGCTATGAAGCTTTCTTT.

V usage is TRBV5-1 and J usage is TRBJ2-3, with D possibly TRBD1 on 6 matching bases. V lost 1 base and J 3 bases, leaving 9 bases between the germline ends. CDR1 and CDR2 (germline): SGHRS, YFSETQ. CDR3 size: 14 residues. DNA of the CDR3: TGCGCCAGCAGCTTGTACACAGGGACAGATACGCAGTATTTT. Translated: CASSLYTGTDTQYF.

This chain connects TRBV20-1 to TRBJ1-1; D is unclear. Germline V lookup: CDR1 DFQATT, CDR2 SNEGSKA (reference sequence). Trimming left V 6 bases short and J 5 bases short, with 22 bases between. The CDR3 covers 15 residues. The CDR3 coding sequence is TGCAGTGCGCCCACGATGGAGTTCACGGGGACTGAAGCTTTCTTT. Its translation is CSAPTMEFTGTEAFF.

The chain combines TRBV20-1 with TRBJ1-1, with 9 bases matching TRBD1. Trimming cost V 0 bases and J 6 bases; bases outside gene matches: 5. Germline V lookup: CDR1 DFQATT, CDR2 SNEGSKA (reference sequence). The CDR3 covers 14 residues. The CDR3 spells CSARDGTGRAEAFF. In nucleotides, the CDR3 is TGCAGTGCTAGAGATGGGACAGGGCGGGCTGAAGCTTTCTTT.

The chain combines TRBV23-1 with TRBJ1-5; D remains unclear. TRBV23-1 is an ORF for which the function is uncertain. The germline V and J ends were trimmed by 3 bases and 1 base, with 19 bases remaining between them. The CDR3 is 18 residues long. This chain's CDR3 is CASSHPIVAHGSNQPQHF. For the CDR3, the DNA is TGCGCCAGCAGTCATCCAATCGTAGCTCATGGAAGCAATCAGCCCCAGCATTTT.

The V call is TRBV29-1, the J call TRBJ1-1, with a weak D call TRBD1 (6 bases). The CDR3 totals 13 residues. Germline assignment: CDR1 SQVTM and CDR2 ANQGSEA. V was cut by 5 bases and J by 1 base, with 11 bases left in between. CDR3 amino acids: CSVKGGENTEAFF. Written as DNA, the CDR3 is TGCAGCGTTAAAGGGGGGGAGAACACTGAAGCTTTCTTT.

The chain combines TRBV24-1 with TRBJ2-2, with 7 nucleotides matching TRBD1. V gave up 2 bases and J gave up 4 bases; unmatched junction bases: 9. The CDR3 spans 17 residues. CDR1 is KGHDR and CDR2 is SFDVKD in the germline V gene. CDR3 protein: CATSDYTGDLGTGELFF. The CDR3 region has the DNA TGTGCCACCAGTGATTATACAGGGGATCTTGGCACCGGGGAGCTGTTTTTT.

V and J are TRBV15 and TRBJ1-5; D is uncertain. Germline CDR1 and CDR2: LNHNV and YYDKDF (reference sequence). The CDR3 extends over 15 amino acids. Trimming removed 0 bases from V and 4 bases from J, with 10 bases in between. The CDR3 here is CATSRDGIWNQPQHF. The CDR3 DNA is TGTGCCACCAGCAGAGACGGGATTTGGAATCAGCCCCAGCATTTT. Full variable domain (remainder filled in from reference TRBV15 and TRBJ1-5): DAMVIQNPRYQVTQFGKPVTLSCSQTLNHNVMYWYQQKSSQAPKLLFHYYDKDFNNEADTPDNFQSRRPNTSFCFLDIRSPGLGDTAMYLCATSRDGIWNQPQHFGDGTRLSIL.

This chain uses TRBV4-1 with TRBJ1-2; D gene uncertain. Trimming stripped 0 bases from V and 3 bases from J, with 8 bases between. The length of the CDR3 is 14 residues. Germline CDR1 reads MGHRA; CDR2 reads YSYEKL. The CDR3 sequence: CASSQDRADYGYTF. The DNA for the CDR3 is TGCGCCAGCAGCCAAGATCGCGCGGACTATGGCTACACCTTC.

This clonotype was recorded only once. The chain employs TRBV29-1 and TRBJ2-7, with 9 bases lining up with TRBD1. Germline values: CDR1 SQVTM, CDR2 ANQGSEA. V dropped 2 bases and J dropped 1; count of bases not matched to a gene: 9. This CDR3 is 16 amino acids long. The CDR3 region has the DNA TGCAGCGTTGAAAGCCACGGGACAGGGATGTCCTACGAGCAGTACTTC. This gives the protein CSVESHGTGMSYEQYF.

The gene calls are TRBV14 and TRBJ2-1; 8 bases match TRBD2. Germline CDR1 reads SGHDN; CDR2 reads FVKESK. The V gene end was trimmed by 3 bases and the J gene end by 9 bases; junction bases not matched to a gene: 13. This CDR3 comprises 16 residues. The CDR3 region is CASSQRGSGRLIEQFF. In DNA, the CDR3 is TGTGCCAGCAGCCAGCGGGGAAGCGGGAGACTCATTGAGCAGTTCTTC.

The chain couples TRBV6-1 to TRBJ1-5; the D is unclear. The CDR3 totals 15 residues. The V and J ends lost 6 bases and 1 base respectively, with 13 bases between them. The germline V gene encodes CDR1 MNHNS and CDR2 SASEGT. The DNA for the CDR3 is TGTGCCAGCAGCCCCAACCGGGAGAGCAATCAGCCCCAGCATTTT. Its translation: CASSPNRESNQPQHF.

The chain couples TRBV7-9 to TRBJ1-6, with 9 bases matching TRBD1. CDR3 length: 16 amino acids. V lost 5 bases and J lost 10; bases outside the gene matches: 12. CDR1 and CDR2 (germline): SEHNR, FQNEAQ (reference sequence). Here the CDR3 DNA reads TGTGCCAGCAGCCGGGACAGGGAAGGGATAGGCTCACCCCTCCACTTT. Translated, it gives CASSRDREGIGSPLHF.

The rearrangement links TRBV12-3 or TRBV12-4 to TRBJ1-6; TRBD1 matches at 7 bases. V was pared by 3 bases and J by 10 bases, with 6 bases of the junction left unmatched. The CDR3 is 14 amino acids. CDR3 bases: TGTGCCAGCAGTTTTAGGACAGGAGGATCACCCCTCCACTTT. It yields the protein CASSFRTGGSPLHF.

The V gene is TRBV6-5, the J gene TRBJ1-1; 8 bases match TRBD1. Germline V CDR1 and CDR2: MNHEY, SVGAGI. V shed 4 bases and J 5 bases; nucleotides not matched to a gene: 6. This CDR3 has 14 residues. The CDR3 protein is CASSSRTGRTEAFF. The CDR3 DNA reads as TGTGCCAGCAGTTCCCGGACAGGGAGAACTGAAGCTTTCTTT.

Comment on this clonotype: The junction departs from germline at one end; a sequencing error may be responsible. This rearrangement joins TRBV7-7 to TRBJ2-5, with D maybe TRBD2 (5 bases). CDR1 SSHAT and CDR2 FNYEAQ come from the germline V gene (reference sequence). The CDR3 extends over 15 amino acids. The chain's CDR3 is CASSLLERHGETQYF. The CDR3 nucleotides read TGTGCTAGCAGCTTACTCGAGCGGCACGGTGAGACCCAGTACTTC. The full variable domain, rest sourced from reference TRBV7-7 and TRBJ2-5, is GAGVSQSPRYKVTKRGQDVTLRCDPISSHATLYWYQQALGQGPEFLTYFNYEAQPDKSGLPSDRFSAERPEGSISTLTIQRTEQRDSAMYRCASSLLERHGETQYFGPGTRLLVL.

The chain joins TRBV9 to TRBJ2-7; 11 bases line up with TRBD1. V lost 3 bases and J lost 3; bases outside the gene matches: 5. Germline V gives CDR1 SGDLS, CDR2 YYNGEE. CDR3 length equals 15 residues. The CDR3 nucleotides read TGTGCCAGCAGCGGGGACAGGGGGGCCTACTACGAGCAGTACTTC. Its translation: CASSGDRGAYYEQYF.

The chain has TRBV3-1 and TRBJ1-2; D is ambiguous. V was cut by 2 bases and J by 4 bases, with 17 bases left in between. CDR1 LGHDT and CDR2 YNNKEL come from the germline V gene (reference sequence). The CDR3 totals 16 residues. The CDR3 bases are TGTGCCAGCAGCCAATTCGAGTGGGAAGGTAGCTATGGCTACACCTTC. Residues: CASSQFEWEGSYGYTF.

The chain carries TRBV20-1 and TRBJ2-2; perhaps D is TRBD1 or TRBD2 (5 bases each). CDR3 size: 12 residues. With 0 bases removed from V and 6 bases from J, the gap between germline ends came to 5 bases. Looked up from germline, CDR1 is DFQATT and CDR2 is SNEGSKA (reference sequence). The CDR3, as DNA: TGCAGTGCTAGAGAGGGGGCCGGGGAGCTGTTTTTT. Encoded protein: CSAREGAGELFF.

J is TRBJ2-5 and V is TRBV6-5; the D is unclear. This CDR3 contains 14 residues. The ends were cut back, 2 bases at V and 4 bases at J, with 11 bases in the middle. The V gene's germline CDR1 is MNHEY and CDR2 SVGAGI. Here the CDR3 DNA reads TGTGCCAGCAGTTACGAAGTCGCCAGAGAGACCCAGTACTTC. Protein sequence: CASSYEVARETQYF.